Listed below are T cell receptor beta chains from one sample, sequenced in a study of CD8 T cells in ankylosing spondylitis. TCRdb re-derived calls from the 5' RACE reads in MiXCR, one entry per CDR3 protein. The sample has 200,000 to 250,000 distinct CDR3 sequences, around 19% seen once. Material: blood, either unsorted or a sorted T cell fraction (not recorded which). All receptors come from a male donor with ankylosing spondylitis. The CDR3 runs from the conserved cysteine through the conserved F or W. A D gene is named only where the DNA matches it firmly. Clone size is given for some rows only: seen once, a few or many times, or a class if the clone is expanded.

d_call clone_size j_call v_call cdr3_aa cdr3_nt
NA few TRBJ2-3 TRBV28 CASSLYGSRRATDTQYF TGTGCCAGCAGTTTATACGGCAGCCGACGGGCCACAGATACGCAGTATTTT
NA few TRBJ2-7 TRBV6-5 CASSYAGGNPYEQYF TGTGCCAGCAGTTACGCTGGCGGGAACCCCTACGAGCAGTACTTC
NA few TRBJ2-7 TRBV3-1 CASSQDLLGSYEQYF TGTGCCAGCAGCCAAGACCTACTAGGATCCTACGAGCAGTACTTC
NA few TRBJ1-1 TRBV4-3 CASSQGADATEAFF TGCGCCAGCAGCCAGGGCGCGGATGCCACTGAAGCTTTCTTT
NA few TRBJ1-3 TRBV9 CASSGRSRAGNTIYF TGTGCCAGCAGTGGGAGAAGCAGGGCAGGAAACACCATATATTTT
TRBD2 few TRBJ2-3 TRBV4-3 CASSQVASGRAGSDTQYF TGCGCCAGCAGCCAAGTAGCCTCGGGGAGGGCCGGGTCAGATACGCAGTATTTT
NA many TRBJ2-2 TRBV4-3 CASSPRLASDTGELFF TGCGCCAGCAGCCCCAGGCTAGCGAGTGACACCGGGGAGCTGTTTTTT
NA few TRBJ2-2 TRBV20-1 CSADSSNTGELFF TGCAGTGCTGACAGTTCGAACACCGGGGAGCTGTTTTTT
TRBD1 NA TRBJ1-2 TRBV4-1 CASSQGTGGIPATF TGCGCCAGCAGCCAGGGGACAGGGGGCATTCCTGCCACCTTC
NA NA TRBJ2-6 TRBV2 CASSERPGANVLTF TGTGCCAGCAGTGAACGCCCCGGGGCCAACGTCCTGACTTTC
NA few TRBJ2-1 TRBV24-1 CATSEPGYNEQFF TGTGCCACCAGTGAACCAGGGTACAATGAGCAGTTCTTC